These 25 T cell receptor beta chains share one sample of origin, sequenced in a study of T-cell reconstitution after alpha-beta-depleted transplantation in children. Preparation of the TCRbeta library was carried out with unique molecular identifiers. TCRdb re-called the PCR reads with MiXCR, one entry per CDR3 protein. Among about 590,000 distinct CDR3 sequences listed, over 10% were seen once. The input for sequencing was PBMCs, mostly from graft donor cells, taken 360 days after TCRalphabeta/CD19-depleted stem cell transplant. Receptors originate from a male patient aged 10-17 years who had a stem cell transplant for acute myeloid leukemia, so the T cells may come from the graft donor.

This clonotype has just one count. The rearrangement joins TRBV20-1 to TRBJ2-1; D is possibly TRBD1 or TRBD2 (5 bases each). The CDR3 contains 15 residues. Germline-derived CDR1 and CDR2 are DFQATT and SNEGSKA (reference sequence). CDR3 bases: TGCATCTGGGGCGGGTGGTCTCTGGCTAACAATGAGCAGTTCTTC. Protein sequence: CIWGGWSLANNEQFF.

The chain has TRBV12-3 or TRBV12-4 and TRBJ2-7; 7 bases align to TRBD2. This CDR3 is built from 14 residues. With 1 base clipped from V and 3 bases from J, the junction kept 3 bases outside the gene matches. The CDR3 loop reads CASSLVSGLYEQYF. CDR3 bases: TGTGCCAGCAGTTTAGTTAGCGGGCTCTACGAGCAGTACTTC.

This clonotype was observed at least ten times. The rearrangement links TRBV18 to TRBJ1-4, with unresolved D. CDR1 is KGHSH, CDR2 LQKENI, per germline. This CDR3 contains 16 residues. Deletions cut 3 bases from V and 3 bases from J, with 14 bases between. As DNA, the CDR3 is TGTGCCAGCTCACCTCTAGCGGCAGCACCTAATGAAAAACTGTTTTTT. Translating gives CASSPLAAAPNEKLFF.

The J gene is TRBJ2-7, the V gene TRBV20-1; TRBD2 matches at 9 bases. Germline CDR1 reads DFQATT; CDR2 reads SNEGSKA (reference sequence). V was pared by 6 bases and J by 5 bases, with 11 bases of the junction left unmatched. The CDR3 loop spans 14 amino acids. The CDR3 is CSAAEAGGRNEQYF. CDR3 in DNA: TGCAGTGCCGCCGAAGCGGGAGGAAGAAACGAGCAGTACTTC.

The chain has TRBV7-9 and TRBJ1-1, with 8 nucleotides matching TRBD1. The germline CDR1 and CDR2 sequences are SEHNR and FQNEAQ (reference sequence). There are 15 residues in the CDR3. J was trimmed by 4 bases and V by 1 base; bases with no gene match: 5. The CDR3 reads CASSLGPGGITEAFF. CDR3 DNA: TGTGCCAGCAGCTTAGGGCCAGGGGGCATCACTGAAGCTTTCTTT.

The rearrangement uses TRBV7-6 and TRBJ2-7, with TRBD2 as a possible D gene (5 bases). V was clipped by 4 bases and J by 2 bases, with 15 bases between them. The CDR3 has 15 amino acids. Germline-derived CDR1 and CDR2 are SGHVS and FNYEAQ. For the CDR3, the DNA is TGTGCCAGCAGCTCCGCCACTAGGTTCCCCTACGAGCAGTACTTC. Translated: CASSSATRFPYEQYF. The full variable domain, its missing parts supplied by reference TRBV7-6 and TRBJ2-7, is GAGVSQSPRYKVTKRGQDVALRCDPISGHVSLYWYRQALGQGPEFLTYFNYEAQQDKSGLPNDRFSAERPEGSISTLTIQRTEQRDSAMYRCASSSATRFPYEQYFGPGTRLTVT.

This clonotype appeared many times. V usage is TRBV28 and J usage is TRBJ2-4, with TRBD1 identical over 8 bases. CDR3 length equals 16 residues. In germline, CDR1 is MDHEN, CDR2 SYDVKM. V lost 5 bases and J lost 1; bases outside the gene matches: 7. In DNA form, the CDR3 reads TGTGCCAGCAGTCAACCTAGACAGGGGGCCAAAAACATTCAGTACTTC. This gives the protein CASSQPRQGAKNIQYF.

This clonotype was seen more than once but under ten times. V and J are TRBV29-1 and TRBJ1-1; 9 bases are shared with TRBD1. The V gene's germline CDR1 is SQVTM and CDR2 ANQGSEA. The junction had 10 bases not matched to a gene; V was cut back by 6 bases and J by 5 bases. This CDR3 has 14 amino acids. CDR3 in DNA: TGCAGCGTGTTTAACAGGGGGCTCAGAACTGAAGCTTTCTTT. Its translation is CSVFNRGLRTEAFF.

This clonotype appeared a few times. The genes are TRBV7-3 and TRBJ2-7, with 11 bases matching TRBD2. This CDR3 contains 18 residues. Per the germline V gene, CDR1 is SGHTA and CDR2 is FQGTGA. The trim removed 0 bases at V and 6 bases at J, leaving 13 bases unmatched. The CDR3 DNA reads TGTGCCAGCAGCTTAACGCCTATAACTAGCGGGAGTATCCGCGAGCAGTACTTC. It yields the protein CASSLTPITSGSIREQYF.

V and J are TRBV20-1 and TRBJ2-5; 10 nucleotides agree with TRBD2. J was trimmed by 5 bases and V by 4 bases; bases with no gene match: 7. The CDR3 totals 14 residues. Germline V gene lookup returns CDR1 DFQATT and CDR2 SNEGSKA (reference sequence). Here the CDR3 DNA reads TGCAGTGCTAATGTAGCGGGAGGCCCGGAGACCCAGTACTTC. Its translation is CSANVAGGPETQYF.

A few counts support this clonotype. The J gene is TRBJ2-3, the V gene TRBV9, with a possible D match to TRBD2 (5 bases). Germline CDR1 SGDLS, CDR2 YYNGEE. The CDR3 runs 19 residues. V dropped 0 bases and J dropped 3 bases, with 23 bases sitting between them. CDR3 loop: CASSVDPHGMARRTDTQYF. The CDR3 coding sequence is TGTGCCAGCAGCGTAGACCCCCACGGGATGGCCCGGAGGACAGATACGCAGTATTTT.

The table lists this clonotype with a few counts. This chain uses TRBV13 with TRBJ2-1, with 9 bases matching TRBD1. This CDR3 region has 19 residues. Per the germline V gene, CDR1 is PRHDT and CDR2 is FYEKMQ (reference sequence). Unmatched junction bases numbered 14, after V lost 5 bases and J lost 0 bases. Here the CDR3 reads CASSDRGTTFLSSYNEQFF. CDR3 coding DNA: TGTGCCAGCAGCGACAGGGGGACTACCTTCCTGAGCTCCTACAATGAGCAGTTCTTC.

The genes are TRBV6-5 and TRBJ1-1; D perhaps matches TRBD1 (6 bases). Trimming took off 0 bases at V and 0 bases at J, with 17 bases between the two ends. Germline CDR1 MNHEY, CDR2 SVGAGI. The CDR3 length is 18 residues. The CDR3 loop reads CASSYSTRGLGMNTEAFF. DNA of the CDR3: TGTGCCAGCAGTTACTCGACCCGGGGGCTTGGGATGAACACTGAAGCTTTCTTT.

This clonotype has only a few counts. The V call is TRBV6-2 or TRBV6-3, the J call TRBJ2-5; D uncertain. V lost 4 bases, J lost 5 bases, and 11 bases lay in between. The CDR3 totals 13 residues. Germline lookup yields CDR1 MNHEY and CDR2 SVGEGT. As DNA, the CDR3 is TGTGCCAGCAGTTCGGCAGGAGCGGAGACCCAGTACTTC. Its protein is CASSSAGAETQYF.

This clonotype occurred once. The V and J genes are TRBV10-3 and TRBJ2-3; D gene ambiguous. This CDR3 has 14 residues. The V and J ends lost 4 bases and 3 bases respectively, with 11 bases between them. From germline, CDR1 is ENHRY and CDR2 SYGVKD. The chain's CDR3 is CAISVPPWTDTQYF. CDR3 nucleotide sequence: TGTGCCATCAGTGTCCCGCCTTGGACAGATACGCAGTATTTT.

In its sample, this clonotype was seen many times. This chain connects TRBV29-1 to TRBJ2-1; D not certain. Trimming removed 7 bases from V and 7 bases from J, with 11 bases in between. CDR3 length equals 11 residues. CDR1 is SQVTM, CDR2 ANQGSEA, per germline. CDR3 coding DNA: TGCAGCGCCCAAGGTACTAATGAGCAGTTCTTC. It yields the protein CSAQGTNEQFF.

This clonotype was detected only a few times. The rearrangement uses TRBV20-1 and TRBJ2-1; possible D gene TRBD2, 6 bases. CDR3 size: 14 residues. V lost 6 bases and J lost 4, with 16 bases in between. The germline V gene encodes CDR1 DFQATT and CDR2 SNEGSKA (reference sequence). Written as DNA, the CDR3 is TGCAGTGCCCCAGAGTTTAGCGGATACAATGAGCAGTTCTTC. Translation: CSAPEFSGYNEQFF.

This clonotype was seen at least ten times. The rearrangement uses TRBV6-5 and TRBJ1-1; 8 nucleotides line up with TRBD1. Per the germline V gene, CDR1 is MNHEY and CDR2 is SVGAGI. The length of the CDR3 is 17 residues. V lost 5 bases and J lost 5; bases outside the gene matches: 16. CDR3 coding DNA: TGTGCCAGCAGTCCTTCACAGGGGGTTACCTTCGTGACTGAAGCTTTCTTT. It specifies CASSPSQGVTFVTEAFF.

The CDR3 DNA follows: TGTGCCAGCACCCCATGGAGCGAGCGACCCTACAATGAGCAGTTCTTC. Protein product: CASTPWSERPYNEQFF. J is TRBJ2-1 and V is TRBV7-9; D remains unclear. The germline gives CDR1 SEHNR, CDR2 FQNEAQ (reference sequence). The CDR3 extends over 16 amino acids. V gave up 7 bases and J gave up 2 bases, with 18 bases separating them.

The V gene is TRBV28, the J gene TRBJ2-3; 16 nucleotides align to TRBD2. Per germline, CDR1 MDHEN and CDR2 SYDVKM. The V and J ends lost 4 bases and 0 bases, in that order; junction bases with no gene match: 10. This CDR3 is built from 20 residues. The CDR3 reads CASSSRGLAGGPLSTDTQYF. CDR3 DNA: TGTGCCAGCAGTTCCAGGGGACTAGCGGGAGGGCCTCTTAGCACAGATACGCAGTATTTT.

This clonotype was seen many times. The rearrangement joins TRBV20-1 to TRBJ2-7; D unclear. Germline lookup yields CDR1 DFQATT and CDR2 SNEGSKA (reference sequence). Deletions cut 5 bases from V and 0 bases from J, with 17 bases between. There are 15 residues in the CDR3. This CDR3 is CSAVRPIGPSYEQYF. The DNA of the CDR3 is TGCAGTGCTGTCCGTCCTATAGGTCCCTCCTACGAGCAGTACTTC.

This clonotype came up a few times. The chain links TRBV7-9 to TRBJ2-1; 9 nucleotides match TRBD2. The CDR3 length is 16 residues. From germline, CDR1 is SEHNR and CDR2 FQNEAQ (reference sequence). V was pared by 5 bases and J by 3 bases, with 8 bases of the junction left unmatched. CDR3 region: CASSPIAGVIYNEQFF. For the CDR3, the DNA is TGTGCCAGCAGCCCCATAGCGGGAGTGATCTACAATGAGCAGTTCTTC.

This clonotype was picked up many times. This rearrangement joins TRBV2 to TRBJ2-3, with D maybe TRBD2 (5 bases). The germline gives CDR1 SNHLY, CDR2 FYNNEI. The CDR3 has 14 residues. Deletions cut 4 bases from V and 2 bases from J, with 10 bases between. The CDR3 DNA is TGTGCCAGCAGTGGGAGGCGGTTCACAGATACGCAGTATTTT. As protein: CASSGRRFTDTQYF.

The table lists this clonotype with many counts. This rearrangement joins TRBV29-1 to TRBJ2-1, with 7 positions matching TRBD1. V lost 5 bases and J lost 10; bases outside the gene matches: 8. Germline lookup yields CDR1 SQVTM and CDR2 ANQGSEA. The CDR3 has 12 amino acids. CDR3 nucleotide sequence: TGCAGCGTTTGGGTAGGGGGCAGCGAGCAGTTCTTC. Its protein product is CSVWVGGSEQFF.

As concerns this clonotype: This CDR3 fails to terminate in the conserved phenylalanine or tryptophan, so it likely reflects a read error. CDR3 amino acids: CASSLLTAYEQYS. In DNA form, the CDR3 reads TGCGCCAGCAGCCTTTTGACAGCCTACGAGCAGTACTCC. The chain combines TRBV5-1 with TRBJ2-7, with D possibly matching TRBD1 (5 bases). V was clipped by 4 bases and J by 2 bases, with 10 bases between them. Germline values: CDR1 SGHRS, CDR2 YFSETQ. This CDR3 is 13 amino acids long.